This TCR beta chain was identified in a study of blood T cell repertoires in COVID-19. This clone is a singleton in its sample. Assay: immunoSEQ multiplex PCR; the TCRdb copy retains only in-frame clones and omits some. The sample lists more than 250,000 clones, around 85% occurring once. V lost 2 bases to trimming and J lost 6 bases; unmatched junction nucleotides: 6. Germline V lookup: CDR1 MDHEN, CDR2 SYDVKM. The CDR3 contains 15 residues. The material sequenced was PBMCs or T cells enriched from blood (not recorded which). This TCR derives from a woman aged 40 to 50 who had recovered from COVID-19. The rearrangement uses TRBV28 and TRBJ1-4; 7 bases align to TRBD1. The CDR3 loop is CASSLRAGGYEKLFF. The CDR3 bases are TGTGCCAGCAGTTTAAGGGCAGGGGGTTATGAAAAACTGTTTTTT.